The T cell receptor beta chain described here comes from a study of identical twins. Overall study results and limits: Out-of-frame alpha sequences common to twins exhibited a surplus of low generation probability. Beta out-of-frame sequences displayed a weaker excess of sharing between twins.

CDR1 SGHRS and CDR2 YFSETQ come from the germline V gene. V was pared by 5 bases and J by 5 bases, with 11 bases between. CDR3 length: 13 residues. Unique molecular identifiers were present on the cDNA, and a universal primer site came from template switching. Via MiXCR, TCRdb re-called the 5' RACE reads, giving one row per CDR3 protein. The sample lists approximately 680,000 distinct CDR3 sequences; just over 7% were seen once. The sample holds many counts of this clonotype. What it recognizes is unknown. This sample was also put to use in a study of yellow fever vaccine responses in identical twins.

Sample: PBMCs. This chain uses TRBV5-1 with TRBJ2-1; D is unclear. The clonotype was recovered from a woman between 18 and 30 years old in good health. CDR3: CASRTGFNNEQFF. The CDR3 DNA follows: TGCGCCAGCAGGACCGGATTTAACAATGAGCAGTTCTTC. Filled out from reference TRBV5-1 and TRBJ2-1, the complete variable domain reads KAGVTQTPRYLIKTRGQQVTLSCSPISGHRSVSWYQQTPGQGLQFLFEYFSETQRNKGNFPGRFSGRQFSNSRSEMNVSTLELGDSALYLCASRTGFNNEQFFGPGTRLTVL.